These T cell receptor beta chains were read from a single sample in a study of PD-L1 blockade in urothelial cancer. Method: immunoSEQ multiplex PCR; TCRdb's copy keeps in-frame clones and lacks some. Here the sample spans approximately 80,000 clones, over 80% being singletons. This specimen consisted of PBMCs, obtained around atezolizumab (anti-PD-L1) treatment. The receptors originated from a man between 65 and 85 years old with urothelial cancer. The CDR3 runs from the conserved cysteine through the conserved F or W. A D gene is named only where the DNA matches it firmly. A row's size may be missing; if present it is once, few, many or a size class.

j_call | v_call | d_call | clone_size | cdr3_aa | cdr3_nt
TRBJ1-1 | TRBV2 | - | - | CASGPQVQNTEAFF | TGTGCCAGCGGACCACAGGTTCAGAACACTGAAGCTTTCTTT
TRBJ2-7 | TRBV20-1 | - | once | CSASGAREQYF | TGCAGTGCTAGTGGGGCTCGGGAGCAGTACTTC
TRBJ2-5 | TRBV11-3 | - | - | CASSLDGGTIETQYF | TGTGCCAGCAGCTTAGACGGCGGAACGATCGAGACCCAGTACTTC
TRBJ2-1 | TRBV4-3 | TRBD2 | - | CASSARLAGYNEQFF | TGCGCCAGCAGCGCGCGACTAGCGGGGTACAATGAGCAGTTCTTC
TRBJ1-6 | TRBV27 | - | few | CASSSLPVLYSPLHF | TGTGCCAGCAGTTCCCTCCCAGTCTTGTATTCACCCCTCCACTTT
TRBJ1-2 | TRBV2 | TRBD1 | few | CATGTANYGYTF | TGTGCCACTGGGACAGCTAACTATGGCTACACCTTC
TRBJ2-2 | TRBV11-2 | - | - | CASSSRPPDTGELFF | TGTGCCAGCAGCTCTCGCCCTCCGGACACCGGGGAGCTGTTTTTT
TRBJ1-2 | TRBV27 | - | - | CASRLGGKYTF | TGTGCCAGCAGACTGGGGGGGAAATACACCTTC
TRBJ2-3 | TRBV11-2 | - | - | CASSGGTATDTQYF | TGTGCCAGCAGCGGGGGGACAGCAACAGATACGCAGTATTTT
TRBJ1-6 | TRBV10-3 | - | - | CAISPRGGAAYNSPLHF | TGTGCCATCAGTCCCCGGGGAGGGGCGGCGTATAATTCACCCCTCCACTTT
TRBJ1-4 | TRBV4-1 | - | - | CASSHVSGATNEKLFF | TGCGCCAGCAGCCACGTTTCAGGGGCAACTAATGAAAAACTGTTTTTT
TRBJ2-3 | TRBV4-2 | - | once | CASSQDSAGRADTQYF | TGTGCCAGCAGCCAAGATTCCGCGGGGCGGGCAGATACGCAGTATTTT
TRBJ1-2 | TRBV7-2 | TRBD1 | - | CASSRTGVGGYTF | TGTGCCAGCAGCCGGACAGGGGTGGGTGGCTACACCTTC
TRBJ1-2 | TRBV27 | - | - | CASSLAGRNYGYTF | TGTGCCAGCAGTCTGGCAGGTCGTAACTATGGCTACACCTTC
TRBJ2-2 | TRBV7-7 | - | - | CASSPGTTGELFF | TGTGCCAGCAGCCCAGGGACTACCGGGGAGCTGTTTTTT
TRBJ2-7 | TRBV4-2 | TRBD1 | - | CASSRGTGVQYF | TGTGCCAGCAGCCGAGGGACAGGGGTGCAGTACTTC
TRBJ1-2 | TRBV7-3 | TRBD1 | - | CASSHPDRGDYGYTF | TGTGCCAGCAGTCACCCTGACAGGGGAGACTATGGCTACACCTTC
TRBJ2-3 | TRBV7-3 | TRBD2 | - | CASSRAGSASDTQYF | TGTGCCAGCAGCAGAGCGGGAAGCGCGTCAGATACGCAGTATTTT
TRBJ2-5 | TRBV7-2 | TRBD1 | - | CASSLTGVAQETQYF | TGTGCCAGCAGCTTAACAGGGGTAGCCCAAGAGACCCAGTACTTC
TRBJ2-3 | TRBV11-2 | TRBD2 | - | CASSRLAYGTDTQYF | TGTGCCAGCAGCCGACTAGCGTATGGCACAGATACGCAGTATTTT
TRBJ1-1 | TRBV18 | - | - | CATAARGTEAFF | TGTGCCACTGCCGCGCGGGGCACTGAAGCTTTCTTT
TRBJ2-2 | TRBV19 | TRBD2 | - | CASTIGLAATTGELFF | TGTGCCAGTACCATAGGCCTAGCGGCAACCACCGGGGAGCTGTTTTTT
TRBJ2-3 | TRBV19 | TRBD2 | - | CASSRLGGRVIDTQYF | TGTGCCAGTAGTAGGCTTGGCGGGAGGGTTATAGATACGCAGTATTTT
TRBJ1-6 | TRBV7-2 | - | - | CASSPWLGLGGDSPLHF | TGTGCCAGCAGCCCCTGGTTGGGCTTGGGGGGGGATTCACCCCTCCACTTT
TRBJ2-7 | TRBV4-2 | - | - | CASSPKDSAYEQYF | TGTGCCAGCAGCCCTAAGGACAGCGCCTACGAGCAGTACTTC
TRBJ1-1 | TRBV6-1 | - | - | CASENVQTGEAFF | TGTGCCAGCGAGAACGTCCAGACAGGTGAAGCTTTCTTT
TRBJ2-7 | TRBV9 | - | - | CASSARPSNEQYF | TGTGCCAGCAGCGCCCGACCTAGCAACGAGCAGTACTTC
TRBJ2-7 | TRBV5-6 | TRBD1 | - | CASSLPGQANAYEQYF | TGTGCCAGCAGCTTACCGGGACAGGCGAATGCCTACGAGCAGTACTTC
TRBJ1-1 | TRBV29-1 | - | few | CSSEEAFF | TGCAGCTCGGAGGAAGCTTTCTTT
TRBJ1-1 | TRBV2 | - | few | CASSVGGVNTEAFF | TGTGCCAGCAGTGTCGGGGGGGTGAACACTGAAGCTTTCTTT
TRBJ2-3 | TRBV15 | TRBD1 | - | CATSSPGTGGDTQYF | TGTGCCACCAGCAGCCCCGGGACAGGGGGTGATACGCAGTATTTT
TRBJ2-1 | TRBV29-1 | - | few | CSVEEGLGNHNEQFF | TGCAGCGTTGAAGAAGGGCTCGGGAACCACAATGAGCAGTTCTTC
TRBJ1-2 | TRBV7-2 | - | - | CASSSNPRGIPYGYTF | TGTGCCAGCAGCTCAAACCCTAGGGGGATACCCTATGGCTACACCTTC
TRBJ2-3 | TRBV7-9 | TRBD2 | - | CASSRLAGGSTDTQYF | TGTGCCAGCAGCCGACTAGCGGGGGGTTCCACAGATACGCAGTATTTT
TRBJ2-7 | TRBV21-1 | - | - | CASSSRGQGEIYEQYF | TGTGCCAGCAGCTCTCGTGGACAGGGGGAAATCTACGAGCAGTACTTC
TRBJ2-1 | TRBV4-1 | TRBD2 | - | CASSQDPGLAGAYNEQFF | TGCGCCAGCAGCCAGGATCCGGGACTAGCGGGGGCCTACAATGAGCAGTTCTTC
TRBJ2-3 | TRBV10-3 | TRBD2 | - | CAIRAAGGLTDTQYF | TGTGCCATCAGAGCGGCGGGGGGGTTGACAGATACGCAGTATTTT
TRBJ2-4 | TRBV5-1 | - | once | CASGPGAGDIQYF | TGCGCCAGCGGGCCAGGGGCGGGAGACATTCAGTACTTC
TRBJ1-2 | TRBV6-6 | - | - | CASSQGYLYGYTF | TGTGCCAGCAGTCAGGGCTATCTATATGGCTACACCTTC
TRBJ1-2 | TRBV19 | TRBD1 | - | CASSPTGGNYGYTF | TGTGCCAGTTCCCCGACAGGGGGAAACTATGGCTACACCTTC
TRBJ2-5 | TRBV28 | - | - | CASSLLGRVQETQYF | TGTGCCAGCAGTTTACTGGGGCGCGTGCAAGAGACCCAGTACTTC
TRBJ2-2 | TRBV5-5 | TRBD1 | - | CASSFGQGGNTGELFF | TGTGCCAGCAGCTTCGGACAGGGGGGGAACACCGGGGAGCTGTTTTTT
TRBJ2-1 | TRBV7-7 | TRBD2 | - | CASSTGTSGVDEQFF | TGTGCCAGCAGCACCGGGACTAGCGGGGTTGATGAGCAGTTCTTC
TRBJ2-7 | TRBV5-5 | - | - | CASTPSPGSYEQYF | TGTGCCAGCACCCCATCCCCGGGAAGCTACGAGCAGTACTTC
TRBJ2-1 | TRBV7-3 | TRBD2 | - | CASSFSPSGIGGNEQFF | TGTGCCAGCAGCTTTTCCCCTAGCGGGATTGGGGGCAATGAGCAGTTCTTC
TRBJ2-3 | TRBV6-5 | - | - | CASSYSDTQYF | TGTGCCAGCAGTTATAGTGATACGCAGTATTTT
TRBJ1-2 | TRBV28 | TRBD1 | - | CASSSQGQNYGYTF | TGTGCCAGCAGTTCCCAGGGACAGAACTATGGCTACACCTTC
TRBJ2-7 | TRBV30 | TRBD1 | - | CAWSGQGINEQYF | TGTGCCTGGAGTGGACAGGGCATCAACGAGCAGTACTTC
TRBJ1-4 | TRBV6-1 | - | - | CASSERRTAEKLFF | TGTGCCAGCAGTGAACGTAGGACAGCAGAAAAACTGTTTTTT
TRBJ2-3 | TRBV19 | - | - | CASSQGGGTDTQYF | TGTGCCAGTAGCCAAGGGGGTGGCACAGATACGCAGTATTTT
TRBJ2-6 | TRBV7-2 | - | - | CASSWGVLSGANVLTF | TGTGCCAGCAGCTGGGGGGTCCTCTCTGGGGCCAACGTCCTGACTTTC